A single T cell receptor (beta chain) is shown here with its context. Germline values: CDR1 SGHTA, CDR2 FQGTGA. The V gene end was trimmed by 2 bases and the J gene end by 0 bases; junction bases not matched to a gene: 6. The CDR3 covers 16 residues. This table comes from immunoSEQ multiplex PCR, and its TCRdb copy is limited to in-frame clones, with some not included. The data contain under 70,000 clones, 75% to 90% of them singletons. The data originate from a study of OX40 agonist ivuxolimab in advanced cancers. For the study at large: The dose-escalation cohort was just under 85% male, with a mean age of about 58 years, ranging roughly 20 to 80. Among those treated, three patients had partial responses, one with hepatocellular carcinoma and two with cutaneous melanoma.

The genes are TRBV7-3 and TRBJ2-7; 8 bases map to TRBD1. This TCR was recovered from an adult with an advanced solid tumor such as melanoma, head and neck, liver or kidney cancer. The sequencing used CD4+ or CD8+ T cells sorted from blood, collected in a trial of the OX40 agonist ivuxolimab. The CDR3 nucleotides are TGTGCCAGCAGCTTAGCAGGGGGCGCAAACTCCTACGAGCAGTACTTC. Translation gives CASSLAGGANSYEQYF. The whole variable domain, remainder taken from reference TRBV7-3 and TRBJ2-7, is GAGVSQTPSNKVTEKGKYVELRCDPISGHTALYWYRQSLGQGPEFLIYFQGTGAADDSGLPNDRFFAVRPEGSVSTLKIQRTERGDSAVYLCASSLAGGANSYEQYFGPGTRLTVT.